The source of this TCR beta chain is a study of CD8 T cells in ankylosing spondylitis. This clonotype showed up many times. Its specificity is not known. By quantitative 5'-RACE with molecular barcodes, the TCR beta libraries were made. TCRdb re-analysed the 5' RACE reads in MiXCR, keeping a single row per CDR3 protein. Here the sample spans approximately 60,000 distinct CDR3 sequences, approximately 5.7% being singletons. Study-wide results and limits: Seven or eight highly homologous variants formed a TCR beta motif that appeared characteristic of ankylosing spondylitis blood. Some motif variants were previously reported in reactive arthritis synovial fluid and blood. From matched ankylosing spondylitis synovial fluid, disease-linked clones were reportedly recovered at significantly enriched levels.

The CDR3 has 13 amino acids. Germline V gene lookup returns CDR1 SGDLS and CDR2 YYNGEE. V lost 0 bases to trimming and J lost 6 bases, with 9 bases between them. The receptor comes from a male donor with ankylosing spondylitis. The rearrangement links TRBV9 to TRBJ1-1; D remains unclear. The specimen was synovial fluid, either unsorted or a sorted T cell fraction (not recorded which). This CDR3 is CASSVVGPSEAFF. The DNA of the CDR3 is TGTGCCAGCAGCGTAGTAGGGCCCTCTGAAGCTTTCTTT.